This TCR beta chain was profiled in a study of blood T cell repertoires in COVID-19. The junction had 8 bases not matched to a gene; V was cut back by 3 bases and J by 0 bases. Germline loops: CDR1 LGHNA, CDR2 YNFKEQ. The CDR3 runs to 20 residues. For recovered donors of Cohort 3, there were two negative PCRs, clearance, or symptom resolution. TCRdb keeps only in-frame clones here, not all; method: immunoSEQ multiplex PCR. Of about 270,000 clones detected, 75% to 90% appear once; the ten largest clones hold 2% to 2.5%. Sequenced material: PBMCs or T cells enriched from blood (not recorded which). The rearrangement links TRBV4-2 to TRBJ2-1; 16 nucleotides agree with TRBD2. This sequence originates from a woman younger than 35 who had recovered from COVID-19. The CDR3 DNA sequence: TGTGCCAGCAGCCATGACGCGGGGACTAGCGGGGGGGGCTCCTACAATGAGCAGTTCTTC. Encoded protein: CASSHDAGTSGGGSYNEQFF.